Following are 20 T cell receptor beta chains from one sample sequenced in a study of cytomegalovirus exposure and HLA in healthy donors (TCRdb year 2017). The receptor library was made with the immunoSEQ multiplex PCR assay. A mixture of 60 forward primers for TCR Vbeta segments and 13 reverse primers for TCR Jbeta segments was used in the multiplex PCR. In TCRdb, the immuneACCESS table is reduced to in-frame sequences with V and J assigned. These tables do not hold every clone; where another copy was compared, an unresolved V gene accounts for under half, and the others remain unexplained. This sample has fewer than 250,000 clones in its table, and roughly 81% of those were observed once. Roughly 2.8% of the sample goes to the ten largest clones. Sequencing was performed on PBMCs. The receptors stem from a woman between 25 and 40 years old in good health and CMV-seropositive.

The genes are TRBV5-6 and TRBJ1-2; a weak D match, TRBD1 (6 bases). The CDR3 is made up of 14 amino acids. The germline V gene has CDR1 SGHDT and CDR2 YYEEEE. V lost 1 base and J 2 bases, leaving 9 bases between the germline ends. CDR3 protein: CASSLYRANYGYTF. DNA for the CDR3: TGTGCCAGCAGCTTGTACAGGGCGAACTATGGCTACACCTTC.

This clone was detected only a few times. This chain links TRBV7-9 with TRBJ2-5; 7 bases fit TRBD1. From germline, CDR1 is SEHNR and CDR2 FQNEAQ (reference sequence). The CDR3 spans 15 residues. Losses at the gene ends were 5 bases for V and 7 bases for J; bases not matched to a gene: 13. The CDR3 loop is CASSRPGTVGVTQYF. In nucleotides, the CDR3 is TGTGCCAGCAGCCGCCCCGGGACAGTAGGAGTGACCCAGTACTTC.

This chain uses TRBV28 with TRBJ2-1, with 12 positions matching TRBD2. The CDR3 loop spans 15 amino acids. Unmatched junction bases numbered 3, after V lost 5 bases and J lost 4 bases. Germline values: CDR1 MDHEN, CDR2 SYDVKM. The CDR3 loop reads CASSRTSGKYNEQFF. CDR3 DNA sequence: TGTGCCAGCAGTCGGACTAGCGGGAAATACAATGAGCAGTTCTTC.

The chain employs TRBV5-4 and TRBJ2-1, with TRBD1 as a possible D gene (5 bases). Germline V gene data show CDR1 as SGHNT and CDR2 as YYREEE (reference sequence). CDR3 size: 13 residues. Trimming took off 1 base at V and 5 bases at J, with 7 bases between the two ends. The CDR3 bases are TGTGCCAGCAGCTTGTTAGGGGACAATGAGCAGTTCTTC. Amino acids: CASSLLGDNEQFF. Supplemented by reference TRBV5-4 and TRBJ2-1, the full variable domain reads ETGVTQSPTHLIKTRGQQVTLRCSSQSGHNTVSWYQQALGQGPQFIFQYYREEENGRGNFPPRFSGLQFPNYSSELNVNALELDDSALYLCASSLLGDNEQFFGPGTRLTVL.

This clone was recorded a few times. This chain links TRBV10-1 with TRBJ2-3; 8 positions agree with TRBD1. Germline trimming cut 6 bases from V and 6 bases from J; bases unmatched to any gene: 5. CDR1 WNHNN and CDR2 SYGVQD come from the germline V gene (reference sequence). CDR3 length: 13 amino acids. The CDR3 nucleotides read TGCGCCAGCAGAGGGACAGGTTACGATACGCAGTATTTT. This translates into CASRGTGYDTQYF.

A few counts support this clone. CDR3: CASSEGGQGATDTQYF. DNA for the CDR3: TGTGCCAGCAGTGAGGGAGGACAGGGGGCGACAGATACGCAGTATTTT. The chain employs TRBV6-4 and TRBJ2-3; the match to TRBD1 covers 11 bases. The length of the CDR3 is 16 residues. The V and J ends lost 3 bases and 3 bases, in that order; junction bases with no gene match: 5. Germline assignment: CDR1 MRHNA and CDR2 SNTAGT.

V and J are TRBV6-4 and TRBJ2-1; D is possibly TRBD1 (6 bases). The CDR3 spans 15 residues. V lost 6 bases and J lost 5, with 17 bases in between. CDR1 is MRHNA, CDR2 SNTAGT, per germline. In DNA form, the CDR3 reads TGTGCCAGCAGGGGTTGGGCAGGGGCCGACAATGAGCAGTTCTTC. This translates into CASRGWAGADNEQFF.

The V call is TRBV6-5, the J call TRBJ2-5; D is perhaps TRBD2 (6 bases). Germline V gene sequence: CDR1 MNHEY, CDR2 SVGAGI. V was trimmed by 5 bases and J by 2 bases, leaving 9 bases between them. The CDR3 totals 13 residues. This CDR3 is CASSRLVQETQYF. CDR3 bases: TGTGCCAGCAGTCGACTAGTTCAAGAGACCCAGTACTTC.

The chain has TRBV15 and TRBJ2-7; 7 bases agree with TRBD1. With V trimmed by 0 bases and J by 2 bases, 10 bases remained unmatched. Germline CDR1 is LNHNV and CDR2 is YYDKDF (reference sequence). The CDR3 runs 17 residues. Here the CDR3 DNA reads TGTGCCACCAGCAGAGATCGAAGAAGACAGGGCACCTACGAGCAGTACTTC. It yields the protein CATSRDRRRQGTYEQYF.

The table lists this clone with a count of one. The chain is built from TRBV6-1 and TRBJ1-2; D is ambiguous. The germline CDR1 and CDR2 sequences are MNHNS and SASEGT. The CDR3 covers 14 residues. V dropped 6 bases and J dropped 4 bases, with 15 bases sitting between them. The CDR3 here is CASRPPVAGYGYTF. CDR3 coding DNA: TGTGCCAGCAGACCCCCGGTCGCGGGCTATGGCTACACCTTC.

The rearrangement uses TRBV5-1 and TRBJ2-3; TRBD2 matches 9 bases. There are 15 residues in the CDR3. The trim removed 0 bases at V and 3 bases at J, leaving 2 bases unmatched. The germline V gene has CDR1 SGHRS and CDR2 YFSETQ. The CDR3 DNA reads TGCGCCAGCAGCTTGGGTAGCGGGAGTACAGATACGCAGTATTTT. It translates to CASSLGSGSTDTQYF.

This clone was observed once. The V call is TRBV5-4, the J call TRBJ2-3; TRBD1 might be the D (5 bases). The CDR3 contains 13 residues. Germline lookup yields CDR1 SGHNT and CDR2 YYREEE (reference sequence). V was trimmed by 2 bases and J by 3 bases, leaving 7 bases between them. In DNA, the CDR3 is TGTGCCAGCAGCTTTCAGGGAACAGATACGCAGTATTTT. This codes for CASSFQGTDTQYF.

The chain carries TRBV27 and TRBJ2-7; D possibly corresponds to TRBD2 (5 bases). The CDR3 length is 12 residues. Germline V gene sequence: CDR1 MNHEY, CDR2 SMNVEV (reference sequence). Between the trimmed V and J ends, which lost 5 bases and 3 bases, there was a span of 8 bases. The CDR3 protein is CASSELGYEQYF. Written as DNA, the CDR3 is TGTGCCAGCAGTGAACTAGGCTACGAGCAGTACTTC.

The chain employs TRBV5-1 and TRBJ2-5; the match to TRBD2 covers 9 bases. The germline gives CDR1 SGHRS, CDR2 YFSETQ. V shed 0 bases, J shed 4 bases, and the junction held 7 bases outside the gene matches. CDR3 length equals 16 residues. The CDR3 DNA follows: TGCGCCAGCAGCTTGGGTTCTAGCGGGATTGGAGAGACCCAGTACTTC. Its translation: CASSLGSSGIGETQYF.

The chain joins TRBV6-5 to TRBJ2-1; 10 positions match TRBD2. CDR1 MNHEY and CDR2 SVGAGI come from the germline V gene. This CDR3 region has 14 residues. Losses at the gene ends were 2 bases for V and 8 bases for J; bases not matched to a gene: 3. This CDR3 is CASSYLAGAHEQFF. CDR3 DNA sequence: TGTGCCAGCAGTTACCTAGCGGGAGCCCATGAGCAGTTCTTC.

CDR3 amino acids: CASSLAGGANQPQHF. For the CDR3, the DNA is TGTGCCAGTAGTCTGGCAGGGGGAGCAAATCAGCCCCAGCATTTT. The V call is TRBV19, the J call TRBJ1-5; 7 bases agree with TRBD1. CDR3 length: 15 residues. The V gene's germline CDR1 is LNHDA and CDR2 SQIVND (reference sequence). V gave up 5 bases and J gave up 4 bases; unmatched junction bases: 8.

The chain recombines TRBV6-5 with TRBJ2-7; TRBD2 matches 12 bases. CDR3 length: 15 residues. Unmatched junction bases numbered 13, after V lost 7 bases and J lost 9 bases. The germline gives CDR1 MNHEY, CDR2 SVGAGI. CDR3 in amino acids: CASISTRLAGVGQYF. The CDR3 bases are TGTGCCAGCATCTCCACCCGACTAGCGGGAGTCGGGCAGTACTTC.

The V and J genes are TRBV28 and TRBJ2-7; TRBD1 is a possible D gene (6 bases). In germline, CDR1 is MDHEN, CDR2 SYDVKM. Trimming removed 4 bases at V and 5 bases at J, with 15 bases between. The CDR3 consists of 14 residues. In DNA form, the CDR3 reads TGTGCCAGCAGTTACTACAGGGTAATCGACGAGCAGTACTTC. Protein sequence: CASSYYRVIDEQYF.

The V call is TRBV4-2, the J call TRBJ2-2; perhaps TRBD2 as D (6 bases). In germline, CDR1 is LGHNA, CDR2 YNFKEQ. The CDR3 contains 16 residues. The ends were cut back, 0 bases at V and 1 base at J, with 9 bases in the middle. CDR3 DNA: TGTGCCAGCAGCCAAGATCCCGGGAGGAACACCGGGGAGCTGTTTTTT. Residues: CASSQDPGRNTGELFF.

This clone was counted a few times. In DNA form, the CDR3 reads TGCGCCAGCAGCAAGACAGGGGTTGAGCAGTTCTTC. Its protein product is CASSKTGVEQFF. The chain carries TRBV5-1 and TRBJ2-1, with TRBD1 identical over 8 bases. V gave up 4 bases and J gave up 9 bases; unmatched junction bases: 3. The CDR3 spans 12 residues. The germline gives CDR1 SGHRS, CDR2 YFSETQ.